These T cell receptor beta chains were read from a single sample in a study of T-cell reconstitution after alpha-beta-depleted transplantation in children. TCRdb re-analysed the PCR reads in MiXCR, keeping a single row per CDR3 protein. The sample lists about 580,000 distinct CDR3 sequences, under 25% occurring once. This specimen was PBMCs, mostly from graft donor cells, taken 360 days after TCRalphabeta/CD19-depleted stem cell transplant. The source is a boy in the first two years of life who had a stem cell transplant for acute myeloid leukemia, so the T cells may come from the graft donor. The CDR3 runs from the conserved cysteine through the conserved F or W. A D gene is named only where the DNA matches it firmly. Rows give clone size only sometimes, using once, few, many, or a class for an expanded clone.

j_call: TRBJ2-3; clone_size: few; d_call: TRBD1; v_call: TRBV4-2; cdr3_nt: TGTGCCAGCAACACAGGGGAAAGGGTGGATACGCAGTATTTT; cdr3_aa: CASNTGERVDTQYF
j_call: TRBJ2-3; clone_size: NA; d_call: TRBD2; v_call: TRBV11-2; cdr3_nt: TGTGCCAGCAGTCCTCTAGCGGGGGGCGTGAAAAGCACAGATACGCAGTATTTT; cdr3_aa: CASSPLAGGVKSTDTQYF
j_call: TRBJ2-5; clone_size: NA; d_call: TRBD1; v_call: TRBV7-7; cdr3_nt: TGTGCCAGCAGCTCGACAGGGGTGTTGGAGACCCAGTACTTC; cdr3_aa: CASSSTGVLETQYF
j_call: TRBJ1-4; clone_size: few; d_call: TRBD1; v_call: TRBV7-6; cdr3_nt: TGTGCCAGCAGCTTAGAGGGGGCTTATCGTGCTAATGAAAAACTGTTTTTT; cdr3_aa: CASSLEGAYRANEKLFF
j_call: TRBJ1-5; clone_size: NA; d_call: NA; v_call: TRBV5-8; cdr3_nt: TGTGCCAGCAGCTTGGGTCGGGGGTTAATTAATCAGCCCCAGCATTTT; cdr3_aa: CASSLGRGLINQPQHF
j_call: TRBJ2-7; clone_size: NA; d_call: NA; v_call: TRBV1; cdr3_nt: TGTACCAGCAGCCCCCTAGTTCGGGGGCTAGCGGGGGGGTTAAGAGAGCAGTACTTC; cdr3_aa: CTSSPLVRGLAGGLREQYF
j_call: TRBJ2-3; clone_size: NA; d_call: TRBD2; v_call: TRBV9; cdr3_nt: TGTGCCAGCAGCGTCGGGACTAGCGGGGGGTCTAGCACAGATACGCAGTATTTT; cdr3_aa: CASSVGTSGGSSTDTQYF
j_call: TRBJ2-3; clone_size: few; d_call: NA; v_call: TRBV20-1; cdr3_nt: TGCAGTGCAAAAACCGGGACATCTAGCACAGATACGCAGTATTTT; cdr3_aa: CSAKTGTSSTDTQYF
j_call: TRBJ2-7; clone_size: few; d_call: NA; v_call: TRBV6-6; cdr3_nt: TGTGCCAGCACCCAAGGGGCGGACGAGCAGTACTTC; cdr3_aa: CASTQGADEQYF
j_call: TRBJ2-7; clone_size: NA; d_call: NA; v_call: TRBV4-1; cdr3_nt: TGCGCCAGCAGCCAAGACAGTCGCGAAGAGCAGTACTTC; cdr3_aa: CASSQDSREEQYF
j_call: TRBJ2-7; clone_size: few; d_call: NA; v_call: TRBV6-5; cdr3_nt: TGTGCCAGCACTTCAAGGGGCTACGAGCAGTACTTC; cdr3_aa: CASTSRGYEQYF
j_call: TRBJ2-3; clone_size: NA; d_call: NA; v_call: TRBV5-1; cdr3_nt: TGCGCCAGCAGCTTTAGGAATCTTGGGAACACAGATACGCAGTATTTT; cdr3_aa: CASSFRNLGNTDTQYF
j_call: TRBJ1-1; clone_size: few; d_call: NA; v_call: TRBV3-1; cdr3_nt: TGTGCCAGCAGTTGTATCCAAGAAGCTTTCTTT; cdr3_aa: CASSCIQEAFF
j_call: TRBJ2-1; clone_size: many; d_call: NA; v_call: TRBV20-1; cdr3_nt: TGCAGTGTTGCGGGAAAAACCAATGAGCAGTTCTTC; cdr3_aa: CSVAGKTNEQFF
j_call: TRBJ2-1; clone_size: many; d_call: NA; v_call: TRBV4-3; cdr3_nt: TGCGCCAGCAGCCAAGTGTATGGGGCGGACGGGAATGAGCAGTTCTTC; cdr3_aa: CASSQVYGADGNEQFF
j_call: TRBJ2-7; clone_size: many; d_call: NA; v_call: TRBV14; cdr3_nt: TGTGCCAGCAGCCAAGAACAATACAGCTACGAGCAGTACTTC; cdr3_aa: CASSQEQYSYEQYF
j_call: TRBJ2-1; clone_size: NA; d_call: NA; v_call: TRBV9; cdr3_nt: TGTGCCAGCAGCGTAGCGTGGGGGGCCTACAATGAGCAGTTCTTC; cdr3_aa: CASSVAWGAYNEQFF
j_call: TRBJ2-1; clone_size: many; d_call: NA; v_call: TRBV20-1; cdr3_nt: TGCAGTGCTCAAGAAAGGGGGTACGCTAGCAATGAGCAGTTCTTC; cdr3_aa: CSAQERGYASNEQFF
j_call: TRBJ2-7; clone_size: NA; d_call: TRBD1; v_call: TRBV12-3/TRBV12-4; cdr3_nt: TGTGCCAGCAGTCCCCGGGACAGCTTCTCCTACGAGCAGTACTTC; cdr3_aa: CASSPRDSFSYEQYF
j_call: TRBJ1-1; clone_size: few; d_call: TRBD1; v_call: TRBV4-2; cdr3_nt: TGTGCCAGCAGCCAAGATAGGGGGACAGGGAACACTGAAGCTTTCTTT; cdr3_aa: CASSQDRGTGNTEAFF
j_call: TRBJ1-4; clone_size: NA; d_call: TRBD1; v_call: TRBV20-1; cdr3_nt: TGCAGTGCTCGTCCCACAGGGGGCAGGGCTGGGGAAAAACTGTTTTTT; cdr3_aa: CSARPTGGRAGEKLFF
j_call: TRBJ2-7; clone_size: many; d_call: NA; v_call: TRBV24-1; cdr3_nt: TGTGCCACCAGTGATGGAGCCGCCTACGAGCAGTACTTC; cdr3_aa: CATSDGAAYEQYF
j_call: TRBJ2-6; clone_size: few; d_call: TRBD1; v_call: TRBV29-1; cdr3_nt: TGCAGCGTTCAGGACAGGTCTGGGGCCAACGTCCTGACTTTC; cdr3_aa: CSVQDRSGANVLTF
j_call: TRBJ2-3; clone_size: few; d_call: TRBD2; v_call: TRBV5-1; cdr3_nt: TGCGCCAGCAGCTTACCCAGACTAGCCCTCACAGATACGCAGTATTTT; cdr3_aa: CASSLPRLALTDTQYF
j_call: TRBJ2-2; clone_size: NA; d_call: NA; v_call: TRBV9; cdr3_nt: TGTGCCAGCAGAGAAGGGGAGGTCGGGGAGCTGTTTTTT; cdr3_aa: CASREGEVGELFF
j_call: TRBJ2-5; clone_size: few; d_call: NA; v_call: TRBV7-9; cdr3_nt: TGTGCCAGCAGCTTAGGATCTAGTGGGCAGACCCAGTACTTC; cdr3_aa: CASSLGSSGQTQYF
j_call: TRBJ2-3; clone_size: few; d_call: NA; v_call: TRBV29-1; cdr3_nt: TGCAGCGTCCCCAGGGGGGTAGACACAGATACGCAGTATTTT; cdr3_aa: CSVPRGVDTDTQYF
j_call: TRBJ2-3; clone_size: many; d_call: TRBD2; v_call: TRBV29-1; cdr3_nt: TGCAGCGTTTTAGGGACGGGGCGGGGGGGCCTGATAGGCCCCACAGATACGCAGTATTTT; cdr3_aa: CSVLGTGRGGLIGPTDTQYF
j_call: TRBJ2-1; clone_size: many; d_call: TRBD2; v_call: TRBV6-1; cdr3_nt: TGTGCCAGCAGGCCCGGCCTAGCGGGGATCAATGAGCAGTTCTTC; cdr3_aa: CASRPGLAGINEQFF
j_call: TRBJ2-3; clone_size: many; d_call: NA; v_call: TRBV20-1; cdr3_nt: TGCAGTGCTAGTATCAGGGAAGGAAGCACAGATACGCAGTATTTT; cdr3_aa: CSASIREGSTDTQYF
j_call: TRBJ2-3; clone_size: few; d_call: NA; v_call: TRBV20-1; cdr3_nt: TGCAGTGCCCGACCCTCGGGAGATACGCAGTATTTT; cdr3_aa: CSARPSGDTQYF
j_call: TRBJ2-5; clone_size: many; d_call: NA; v_call: TRBV14; cdr3_nt: TGTGCCAGCAGCCACCCCCTTATTGACAGTCAAGAGACCCAGTACTTC; cdr3_aa: CASSHPLIDSQETQYF
j_call: TRBJ2-1; clone_size: many; d_call: NA; v_call: TRBV29-1; cdr3_nt: TGCAGCGTCCGGAGGGCAGATGAGCAGTTCTTC; cdr3_aa: CSVRRADEQFF